Listed below are T cell receptor beta chains from one sample, sequenced in a study of shared clonotypes between healthy human individuals. Sequenced by immunoSEQ multiplex PCR; TCRdb stores in-frame clones only, minus some. The sample shows millions of clones, about 95% of them seen only once. The source material was naive CD8+ T cells sorted from blood. The receptors originated from a man aged 18 to 29 in good health. Both conserved end residues are part of each CDR3. The D gene is left open where the match is weak. Where a row states a size, it is once, few, many or the class of an expanded clone; other rows omit it.

abundance	v_gene	d_gene	j_gene	len	CDR3nt	CDR3aa
-	TRBV11-2	TRBD2	TRBJ2-1	19	TGTGCCAGCAGCTTAGGAGGACTAGCGGGGGACTCTTGGGGCAATGAGCAGTTCTTC	CASSLGGLAGDSWGNEQFF
-	TRBV7-6	TRBD1	TRBJ2-7	14	TGTGCCAGCAGCTGGACAGGCTCCTTCGACGAGCAGTACTTC	CASSWTGSFDEQYF
-	TRBV5-6	-	TRBJ2-5	15	TGTGCCAGCAGCCCCCTGGAGGGCAGCTTAGAGACCCAGTACTTC	CASSPLEGSLETQYF
-	TRBV13	TRBD1	TRBJ2-1	15	TGTGCCAGCAGCCCAGGGACAGGGGGACGCAATGAGCAGTTCTTC	CASSPGTGGRNEQFF
-	TRBV4-1	-	TRBJ2-7	14	TGCGCCAGCAGCCAACGGTCTGCCGCCTACGAGCAGTACTTC	CASSQRSAAYEQYF
-	TRBV27	TRBD2	TRBJ2-1	15	TGTGCCAGCAGTCTCGGACTAGGGGCTTACAATGAGCAGTTCTTC	CASSLGLGAYNEQFF
-	TRBV9	-	TRBJ2-7	15	TGTGCCAGCAGCGACGGGGACGCCGCTTTGGACGAGCAGTACTTC	CASSDGDAALDEQYF
-	TRBV2	-	TRBJ1-4	15	TGTGCCAGCAGTGAAGCGGGCAGTTGGAATGAAAAACTGTTTTTT	CASSEAGSWNEKLFF
-	TRBV6-5	-	TRBJ2-5	12	TGTGCCAGTACGGGGGACCAAGAGACCCAGTACTTC	CASTGDQETQYF
-	TRBV7-9	-	TRBJ2-1	14	TGTGCCAGTTTACGGGATGAAGCTTACAATGAGCAGTTCTTC	CASLRDEAYNEQFF
-	TRBV30	-	TRBJ2-7	12	TGTGCCTGTACCGGGCTTACCTCCGAGCAGTACTTC	CACTGLTSEQYF
-	TRBV9	-	TRBJ1-1	14	TGTGCCAGCAGCGTAGGGGGAGAGAACACTGAAGCTTTCTTT	CASSVGGENTEAFF
-	TRBV15	-	TRBJ1-1	16	TGTGCCACCAGAGATTCACCGGGCTCTCTCATCGGTGAAGCTTTCTTT	CATRDSPGSLIGEAFF
once	TRBV6-5	-	TRBJ1-1	13	TGTGCCAGCAGTTACCCCCAGGGGACTGAAGCTTTCTTT	CASSYPQGTEAFF
-	TRBV30	-	TRBJ1-6	13	TGTGCCTGGAGTCCTACTTATAATTCACCCCTCCACTTT	CAWSPTYNSPLHF
-	TRBV27	-	TRBJ2-7	14	TGTGCCAGCAGTTTGCAACAGGTCTCCTACGAGCAGTACTTC	CASSLQQVSYEQYF
-	TRBV9	TRBD2	TRBJ2-7	16	TGTGCCAGCAGCCCCGCTGGGGCTAGCGGAAGCTACGAGCAGTACTTC	CASSPAGASGSYEQYF
-	TRBV7-6	TRBD1	TRBJ1-1	12	TGTGCCAGCAGCTATACAGGGGTTGAAGCTTTCTTT	CASSYTGVEAFF
-	TRBV15	-	TRBJ2-7	16	TGTGCCACCAGCATTGGAGCCGGGACGGCATTCTACGAGCAGTACTTC	CATSIGAGTAFYEQYF
-	TRBV5-1	TRBD1	TRBJ2-5	16	TGCGCCAGCAGCCAGGACAGGGCGGGATTCTGGGAGACCCAGTACTTC	CASSQDRAGFWETQYF
-	TRBV9	TRBD1	TRBJ2-5	15	TGTGCCAGCACCTTGACAGGGGGAAACCAAGAGACCCAGTACTTC	CASTLTGGNQETQYF
-	TRBV5-6	-	TRBJ2-7	13	TGTGCCAGCAGCCTCTGGGACGCCTACGAGCAGTACTTC	CASSLWDAYEQYF
-	TRBV29-1	TRBD1	TRBJ1-2	14	TGCAGCGCCGTCCCCACAGGGGGCTCGGGTGGCTACACCTTC	CSAVPTGGSGGYTF
few	TRBV29-1	-	TRBJ2-1	14	TGCAGCGTTGAAGATCGCGGGGATTACAATGAGCAGTTCTTC	CSVEDRGDYNEQFF
-	TRBV9	-	TRBJ1-3	14	TGTGCCAGCAGCGTAGCCAGCTCTGGAAACACCATATATTTT	CASSVASSGNTIYF
-	TRBV4-1	TRBD2	TRBJ2-7	17	TGCGCCAGCAGCCAGGCCCTTATAGCGGGGGGCCCCTACGAGCAGTACTTC	CASSQALIAGGPYEQYF
-	TRBV5-8	-	TRBJ2-3	15	TGTGCCAGCAGCTTCGGTTTGACAGACACAGATACGCAGTATTTT	CASSFGLTDTDTQYF
-	TRBV7-2	TRBD2	TRBJ2-7	15	TGTGCCAGCAGCTCTCCGGGACTAGCGGCCTACGAGCAGTACTTC	CASSSPGLAAYEQYF
-	TRBV13	TRBD2	TRBJ2-5	15	TGTGCCAGCAGCCGGGGGGAAGGGCCCCAAGAGACCCAGTACTTC	CASSRGEGPQETQYF
-	TRBV11-2	TRBD1	TRBJ1-1	16	TGTGCCAGCAGCTTAGGGGGTACAGGGGGCAGGACTGAAGCTTTCTTT	CASSLGGTGGRTEAFF
-	TRBV7-9	-	TRBJ2-5	15	TGTGCCAGCAGCACCCAAATGTCTTTTGAAGAGACCCAGTACTTC	CASSTQMSFEETQYF
-	TRBV6-5	-	TRBJ1-1	13	TGTGCCAGCAGTTACTCAGTGAACACTGAAGCTTTCTTT	CASSYSVNTEAFF
-	TRBV5-1	TRBD2	TRBJ2-7	15	TGCGCCAGCAGCCAACAGCGGGAGAAAATTGACGAGCAGTACTTC	CASSQQREKIDEQYF
-	TRBV9	-	TRBJ2-2	14	TGTGCCAGCAGCACGCCCCACTCCCCCGGGGAGCTGTTTTTT	CASSTPHSPGELFF